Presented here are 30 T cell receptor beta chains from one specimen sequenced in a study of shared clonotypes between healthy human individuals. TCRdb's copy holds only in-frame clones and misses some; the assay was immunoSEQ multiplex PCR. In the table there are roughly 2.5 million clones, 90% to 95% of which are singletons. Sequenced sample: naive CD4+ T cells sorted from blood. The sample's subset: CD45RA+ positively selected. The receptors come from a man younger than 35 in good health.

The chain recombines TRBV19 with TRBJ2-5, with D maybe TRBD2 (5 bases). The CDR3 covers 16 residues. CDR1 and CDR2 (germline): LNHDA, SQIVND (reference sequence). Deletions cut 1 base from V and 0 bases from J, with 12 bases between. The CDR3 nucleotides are TGTGCCAGTAGTATAGGGGAGACAAAGTACCAAGAGACCCAGTACTTC. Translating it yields CASSIGETKYQETQYF.

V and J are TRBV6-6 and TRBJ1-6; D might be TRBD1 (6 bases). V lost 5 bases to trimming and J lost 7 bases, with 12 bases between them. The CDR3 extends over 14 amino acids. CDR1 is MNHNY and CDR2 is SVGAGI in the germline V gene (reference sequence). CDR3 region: CASSPGGGNSPLHF. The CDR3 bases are TGTGCCAGCAGTCCAGGAGGGGGGAATTCACCCCTCCACTTT.

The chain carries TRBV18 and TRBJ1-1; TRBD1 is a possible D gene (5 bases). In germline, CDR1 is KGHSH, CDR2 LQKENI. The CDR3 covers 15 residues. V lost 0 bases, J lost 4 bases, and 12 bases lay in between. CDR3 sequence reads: CASSPPGGSVTEAFF. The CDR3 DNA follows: TGTGCCAGCTCACCACCGGGGGGTTCGGTCACTGAAGCTTTCTTT.

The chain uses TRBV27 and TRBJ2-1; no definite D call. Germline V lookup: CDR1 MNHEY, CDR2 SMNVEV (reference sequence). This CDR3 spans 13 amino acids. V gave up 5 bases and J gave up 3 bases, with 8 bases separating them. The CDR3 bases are TGTGCCAGCAGTGCCCTAAACTACAATGAGCAGTTCTTC. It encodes CASSALNYNEQFF.

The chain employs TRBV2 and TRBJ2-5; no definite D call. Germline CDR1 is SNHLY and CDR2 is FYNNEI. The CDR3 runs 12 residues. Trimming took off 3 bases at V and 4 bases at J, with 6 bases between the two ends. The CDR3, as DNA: TGTGCCAGCAGTGAGAGCTCAGAGACCCAGTACTTC. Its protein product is CASSESSETQYF.

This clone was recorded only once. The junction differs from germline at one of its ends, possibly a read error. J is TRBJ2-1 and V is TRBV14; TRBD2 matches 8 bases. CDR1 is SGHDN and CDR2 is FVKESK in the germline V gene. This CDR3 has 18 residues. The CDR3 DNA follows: TGTGCCAGCAGCCAAGATTTTGGGAGCGGGAGATCCTCCAATGAGCAGTTCTTC. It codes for CASSQDFGSGRSSNEQFF.

The CDR3 sequence: CASGPDHRGRETQYF. The DNA of the CDR3 is TGTGCTAGTGGACCGGACCATAGGGGTCGGGAGACCCAGTACTTC. The chain recombines TRBV12-5 with TRBJ2-5; D might be TRBD1 (5 bases). This CDR3 has 15 amino acids. Trimming stripped 6 bases from V and 5 bases from J, with 19 bases between. Germline V gene lookup returns CDR1 LGHNT and CDR2 FRNRAP.

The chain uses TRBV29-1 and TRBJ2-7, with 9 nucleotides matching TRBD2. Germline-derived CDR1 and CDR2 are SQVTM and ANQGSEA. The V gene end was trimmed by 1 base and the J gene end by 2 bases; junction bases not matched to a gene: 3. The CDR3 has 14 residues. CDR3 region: CSVEAGGGAYEQYF. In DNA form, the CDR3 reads TGCAGCGTTGAAGCGGGCGGGGGGGCCTACGAGCAGTACTTC.

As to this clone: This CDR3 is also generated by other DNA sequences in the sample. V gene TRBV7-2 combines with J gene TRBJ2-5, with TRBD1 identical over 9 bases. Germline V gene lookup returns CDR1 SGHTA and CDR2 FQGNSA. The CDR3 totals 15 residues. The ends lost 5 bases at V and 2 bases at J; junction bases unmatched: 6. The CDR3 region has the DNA TGTGCCAGCAGCCTGGACAGGGGCCCACAAGAGACCCAGTACTTC. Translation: CASSLDRGPQETQYF.

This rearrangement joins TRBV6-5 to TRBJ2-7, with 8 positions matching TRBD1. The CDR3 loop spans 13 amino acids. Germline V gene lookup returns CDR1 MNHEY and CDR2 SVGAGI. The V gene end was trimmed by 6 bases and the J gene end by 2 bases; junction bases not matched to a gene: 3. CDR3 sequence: CASRRGQAYEQYF. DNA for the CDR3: TGTGCCAGCAGACGGGGACAGGCCTACGAGCAGTACTTC.

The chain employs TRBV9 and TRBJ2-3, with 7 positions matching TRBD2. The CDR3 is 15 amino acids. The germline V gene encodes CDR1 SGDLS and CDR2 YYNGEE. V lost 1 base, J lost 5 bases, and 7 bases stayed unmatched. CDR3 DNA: TGTGCCAGCAGCGTACAGGGAGGGGTTGGAGATACGCAGTATTTT. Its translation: CASSVQGGVGDTQYF.

The CDR3 DNA reads as TGTGCCAGCAGCTGGGTAGCAGGGGGACGGGAGACCCAGTACTTC. Its translation: CASSWVAGGRETQYF. The chain is built from TRBV7-6 and TRBJ2-5, with 7 bases identical to TRBD1. From germline, CDR1 is SGHVS and CDR2 FNYEAQ. CDR3 length: 15 residues. J was trimmed by 5 bases and V by 4 bases; bases with no gene match: 10.

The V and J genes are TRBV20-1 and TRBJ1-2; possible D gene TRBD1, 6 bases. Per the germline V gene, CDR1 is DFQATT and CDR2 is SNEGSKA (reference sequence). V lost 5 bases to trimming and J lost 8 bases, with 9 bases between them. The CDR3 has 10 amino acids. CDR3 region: CSAEGGGYTF. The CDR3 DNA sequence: TGCAGTGCTGAAGGGGGGGGCTACACCTTC.

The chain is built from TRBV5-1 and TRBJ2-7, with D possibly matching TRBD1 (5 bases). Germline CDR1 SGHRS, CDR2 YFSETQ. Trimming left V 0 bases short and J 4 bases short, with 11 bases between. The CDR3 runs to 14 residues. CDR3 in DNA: TGCGCCAGCAGCTTGGACCAGGGTGAATACGAGCAGTACTTC. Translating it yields CASSLDQGEYEQYF.

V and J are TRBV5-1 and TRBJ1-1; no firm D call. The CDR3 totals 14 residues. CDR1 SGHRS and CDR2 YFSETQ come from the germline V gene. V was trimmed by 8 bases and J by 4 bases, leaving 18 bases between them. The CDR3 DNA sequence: TGCGCCAGTAGATTACTAAGTAGTACCACTGAAGCTTTCTTT. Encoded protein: CASRLLSSTTEAFF.

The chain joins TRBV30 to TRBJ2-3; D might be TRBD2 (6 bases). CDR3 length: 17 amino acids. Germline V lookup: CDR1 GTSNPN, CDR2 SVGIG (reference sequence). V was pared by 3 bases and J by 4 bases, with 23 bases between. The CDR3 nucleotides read TGTGCCTGGAGCCGCCGGTGGGGGAGGAGCGGCCCAGATACGCAGTATTTT. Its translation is CAWSRRWGRSGPDTQYF.

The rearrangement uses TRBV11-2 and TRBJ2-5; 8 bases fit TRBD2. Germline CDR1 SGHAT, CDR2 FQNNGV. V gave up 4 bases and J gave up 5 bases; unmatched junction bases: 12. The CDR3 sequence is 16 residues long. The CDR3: CASSSRTTSVYETQYF. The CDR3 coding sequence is TGTGCCAGCAGCTCCAGGACGACTAGCGTGTACGAGACCCAGTACTTC.

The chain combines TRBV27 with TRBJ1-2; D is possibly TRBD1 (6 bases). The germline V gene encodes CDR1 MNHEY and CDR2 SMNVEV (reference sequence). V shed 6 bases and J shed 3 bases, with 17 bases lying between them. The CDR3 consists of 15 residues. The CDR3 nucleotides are TGTGCCAGCAGCCCCCACAGGGTATGGGACTATGGCTACACCTTC. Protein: CASSPHRVWDYGYTF.

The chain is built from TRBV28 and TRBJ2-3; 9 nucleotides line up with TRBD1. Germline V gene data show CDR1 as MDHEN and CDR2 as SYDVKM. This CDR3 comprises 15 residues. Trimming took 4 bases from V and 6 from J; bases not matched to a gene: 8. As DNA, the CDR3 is TGTGCCAGCAGTTCCCGGGACAGGGACGTGGATACGCAGTATTTT. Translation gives CASSSRDRDVDTQYF.

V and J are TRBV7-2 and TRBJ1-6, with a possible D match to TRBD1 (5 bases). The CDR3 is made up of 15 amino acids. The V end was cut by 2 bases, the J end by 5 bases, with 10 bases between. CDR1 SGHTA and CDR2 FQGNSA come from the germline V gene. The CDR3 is CASSLRDGDNSPLHF. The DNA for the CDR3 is TGTGCCAGCAGCTTACGGGACGGAGATAATTCACCCCTCCACTTT.

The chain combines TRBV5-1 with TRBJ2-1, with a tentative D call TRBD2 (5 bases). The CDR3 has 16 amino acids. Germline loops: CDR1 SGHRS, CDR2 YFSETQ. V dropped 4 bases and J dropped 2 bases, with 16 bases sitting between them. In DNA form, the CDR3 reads TGCGCCAGCAGCCCCTCCTCGGGGAGCACCTACAATGAGCAGTTCTTC. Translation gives CASSPSSGSTYNEQFF.

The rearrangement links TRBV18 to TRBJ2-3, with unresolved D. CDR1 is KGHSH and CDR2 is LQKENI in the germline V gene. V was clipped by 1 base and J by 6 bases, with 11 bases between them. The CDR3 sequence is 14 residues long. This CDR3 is CASSPLLTGDTQYF. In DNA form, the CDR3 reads TGTGCCAGCTCACCACTGCTAACCGGCGATACGCAGTATTTT.

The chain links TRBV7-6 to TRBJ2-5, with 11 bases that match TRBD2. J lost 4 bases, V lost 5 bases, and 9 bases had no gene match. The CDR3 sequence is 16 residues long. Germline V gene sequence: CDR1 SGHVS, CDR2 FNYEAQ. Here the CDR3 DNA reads TGTGCCAGCAGCCCCGGGGCTAGCGGGGGGCGAGAGACCCAGTACTTC. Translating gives CASSPGASGGRETQYF.

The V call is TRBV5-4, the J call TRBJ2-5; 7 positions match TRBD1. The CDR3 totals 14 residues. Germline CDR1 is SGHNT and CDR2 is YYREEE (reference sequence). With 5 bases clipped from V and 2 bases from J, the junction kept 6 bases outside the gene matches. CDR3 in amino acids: CASRDGTAQETQYF. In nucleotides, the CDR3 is TGTGCCAGCAGAGACGGGACAGCTCAAGAGACCCAGTACTTC.

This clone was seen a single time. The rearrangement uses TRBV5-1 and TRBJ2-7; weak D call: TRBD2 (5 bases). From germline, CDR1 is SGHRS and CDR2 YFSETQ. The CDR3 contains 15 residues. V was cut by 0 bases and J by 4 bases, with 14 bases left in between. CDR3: CASSLEGGRVYEQYF. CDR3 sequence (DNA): TGCGCCAGCAGCTTGGAGGGCGGGCGGGTGTACGAGCAGTACTTC. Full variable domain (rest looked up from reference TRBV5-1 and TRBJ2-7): KAGVTQTPRYLIKTRGQQVTLSCSPISGHRSVSWYQQTPGQGLQFLFEYFSETQRNKGNFPGRFSGRQFSNSRSEMNVSTLELGDSALYLCASSLEGGRVYEQYFGPGTRLTVT.

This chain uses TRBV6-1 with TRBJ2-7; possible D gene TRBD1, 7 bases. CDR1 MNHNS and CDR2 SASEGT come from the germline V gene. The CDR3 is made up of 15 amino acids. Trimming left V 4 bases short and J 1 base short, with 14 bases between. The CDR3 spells CASSGGTAISYEQYF. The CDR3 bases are TGTGCCAGCAGTGGCGGGACAGCGATTTCCTACGAGCAGTACTTC.

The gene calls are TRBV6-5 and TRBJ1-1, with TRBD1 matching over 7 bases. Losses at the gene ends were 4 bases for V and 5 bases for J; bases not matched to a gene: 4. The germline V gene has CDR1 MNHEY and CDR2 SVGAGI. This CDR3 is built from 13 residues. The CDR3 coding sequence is TGTGCCAGCAGTTTACAGGGGTATACTGAAGCTTTCTTT. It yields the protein CASSLQGYTEAFF.

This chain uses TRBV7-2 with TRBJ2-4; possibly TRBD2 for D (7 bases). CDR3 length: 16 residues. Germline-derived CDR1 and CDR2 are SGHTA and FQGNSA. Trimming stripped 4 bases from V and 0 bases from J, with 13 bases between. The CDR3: CASSWGGQLAKNIQYF. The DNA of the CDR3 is TGTGCCAGCAGCTGGGGGGGACAATTAGCCAAAAACATTCAGTACTTC. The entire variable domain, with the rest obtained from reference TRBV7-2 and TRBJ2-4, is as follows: GAGVSQSPSNKVTEKGKDVELRCDPISGHTALYWYRQSLGQGLEFLIYFQGNSAPDKSGLPSDRFSAERTGGSVSTLTIQRTQQEDSAVYLCASSWGGQLAKNIQYFGAGTRLSVL.

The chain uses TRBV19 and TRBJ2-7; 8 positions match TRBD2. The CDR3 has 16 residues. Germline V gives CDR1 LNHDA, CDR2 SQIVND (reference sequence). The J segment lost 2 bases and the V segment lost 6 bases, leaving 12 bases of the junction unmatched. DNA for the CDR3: TGTGCCAGTAGGCACGCTGGAGGGACTAGTGCCTACGAGCAGTACTTC. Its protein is CASRHAGGTSAYEQYF. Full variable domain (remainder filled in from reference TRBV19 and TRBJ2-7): DGGITQSPKYLFRKEGQNVTLSCEQNLNHDAMYWYRQDPGQGLRLIYYSQIVNDFQKGDIAEGYSVSREKKESFPLTVTSAQKNPTAFYLCASRHAGGTSAYEQYFGPGTRLTVT.

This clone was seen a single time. CDR3 DNA sequence: TGTGCCAGCAGCTTACAGACAGGGCCAGATACGCAGTATTTT. This gives the protein CASSLQTGPDTQYF. V gene TRBV5-6 combines with J gene TRBJ2-3, with 7 bases aligning to TRBD1. CDR3 length: 14 amino acids. Germline V gene lookup returns CDR1 SGHDT and CDR2 YYEEEE. V was pared by 2 bases and J by 4 bases, with 4 bases of the junction left unmatched.